This TCR beta chain was captured by sequencing in a study of PD-1 blockade in classical Hodgkin lymphoma. Study-level information: Every 2 weeks, patients got 3 mg/kg intravenous nivolumab. Study results and caveats: Complete responders started with a diversity level that resembled newly diagnosed patients at baseline.

Time point denoted: cycle 4 day 1 (C4D1), after 5 to 7 weeks of nivolumab. Every patient experienced relapse after autologous stem cell transplantation, and brentuximab vedotin exposure varied. The method was immunoSEQ multiplex PCR; TCRdb's version includes in-frame clones alone and lacks a portion of them. The sample lists under 130,000 clones; around 90% were seen once. To note about this clone: As yet, its antigen is unknown.

The germline CDR1 and CDR2 sequences are WSHSY and SAAADI. V was clipped by 0 bases and J by 6 bases, with 12 bases between them. The CDR3 is 15 residues long. The clonotype comes from a human donor with classical Hodgkin lymphoma. The J gene is TRBJ2-1, the V gene TRBV10-2, with D perhaps matching TRBD2 (5 bases). Here the sequenced sample was peripheral blood mononuclear cells (PBMCs), taken before the fourth cycle of nivolumab. DNA for the CDR3: TGCGCCAGCAGTGAGTCGTCTGAGGGCTCCAATGAGCAGTTCTTC. Translating gives CASSESSEGSNEQFF.